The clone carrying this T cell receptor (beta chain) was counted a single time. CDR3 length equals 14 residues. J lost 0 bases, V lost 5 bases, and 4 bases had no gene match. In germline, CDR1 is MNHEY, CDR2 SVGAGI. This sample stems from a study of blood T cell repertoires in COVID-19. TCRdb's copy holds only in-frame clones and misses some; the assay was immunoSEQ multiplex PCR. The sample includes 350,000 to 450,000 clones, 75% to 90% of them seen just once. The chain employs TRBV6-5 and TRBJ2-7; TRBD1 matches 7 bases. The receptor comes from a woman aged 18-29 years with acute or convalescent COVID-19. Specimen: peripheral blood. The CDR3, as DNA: TGTGCCAGCAGTCCCGGGACAGTCTCCTACGAGCAGTACTTC. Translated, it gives CASSPGTVSYEQYF.